This T cell receptor (beta chain) originates from a study of blood T cell repertoires in COVID-19. Using immunoSEQ multiplex PCR, the repertoire was profiled, and TCRdb retains in-frame clones only, with some absent. Of around 43,000 clones listed, 70% to 90% are singletons. The CDR3 is made up of 12 amino acids. With 5 bases removed from V and 7 bases from J, the gap between germline ends came to 9 bases. CDR1 is SGHVS, CDR2 FQNEAQ, per germline. The chain carries TRBV7-8 and TRBJ2-1, with D unclear. The sequenced sample consisted of peripheral blood. This clonotype was obtained from a human donor in a cohort sampled during active COVID-19. This chain's CDR3 is CASSPVWNEQFF. As DNA, the CDR3 is TGTGCCAGCAGCCCAGTGTGGAATGAGCAGTTCTTC. Full variable domain (outside the CDR3, taken from reference TRBV7-8 and TRBJ2-1): GAGVSQSPRYKVAKRGQDVALRCDPISGHVSLFWYQQALGQGPEFLTYFQNEAQLDKSGLPSDRFFAERPEGSVSTLKIQRTQQEDSAVYLCASSPVWNEQFFGPGTRLTVL.